The 9 T cell receptor beta chains presented below share a single source sample, sequenced in a study of human thymus T cells. From resections taken during corrective heart surgery, the thymus tissue was obtained. Using immunoSEQ multiplex PCR, the repertoire was profiled, and TCRdb retains in-frame clones only, with some absent. The sample yields fewer than 90,000 clones, 90% to 98% seen once. Sequencing was performed on thymus tissue. The receptor set was obtained from a boy less than two years old with a congenital heart defect but otherwise immunologically healthy.

The J gene is TRBJ1-1, the V gene TRBV25-1; no clear D gene. This CDR3 spans 13 amino acids. V lost 5 bases to trimming and J lost 3 bases, with 10 bases between them. Germline CDR1 MGHDK, CDR2 SYGVNS. The CDR3 coding sequence is TGTGCCAGCAGTTGGGCGCGGGACACTGAAGCTTTCTTT. Its translation is CASSWARDTEAFF.

The CDR3 DNA sequence: TGTGCCAGCAGCTTAGCTAGACTAGCCCTCTCCTACGAGCAGTACTTC. Protein: CASSLARLALSYEQYF. The gene calls are TRBV7-2 and TRBJ2-7; TRBD2 matches 7 bases. V lost 0 bases and J lost 0; bases outside the gene matches: 5. Germline assignment: CDR1 SGHTA and CDR2 FQGNSA. The CDR3 has 16 residues.

The gene calls are TRBV10-1 and TRBJ2-1; 9 positions agree with TRBD2. Trimming took 2 bases from V and 10 from J; bases not matched to a gene: 6. The germline CDR1 and CDR2 sequences are WNHNN and SYGVQD (reference sequence). The CDR3 is 14 residues long. CDR3 residues: CASSEISGSGEQFF. Written as DNA, the CDR3 is TGCGCCAGCAGTGAGATTAGCGGGAGCGGAGAGCAGTTCTTC.

V gene TRBV5-1 combines with J gene TRBJ2-7, with D possibly matching TRBD1 (6 bases). Trimming pared 2 bases from V and 0 bases from J, leaving 15 bases between. CDR3 length equals 16 residues. Germline values: CDR1 SGHRS, CDR2 YFSETQ. In nucleotides, the CDR3 is TGCGCCAGCAGCTTTTCAGGGACATCGGACTCCTACGAGCAGTACTTC. Translation: CASSFSGTSDSYEQYF.

The CDR3 is CASSLRTLTVSNSDSGNTIYF. The CDR3 DNA reads as TGCGCCAGCAGCCTTAGGACCCTGACAGTCTCGAACTCGGACTCTGGAAACACCATATATTTT. The chain uses TRBV4-3 and TRBJ1-3; D possibly corresponds to TRBD1 (5 bases). The CDR3 is made up of 21 amino acids. Per the germline V gene, CDR1 is LGHNA and CDR2 is YSLEER. Trimming shortened V by 4 bases and J by 0 bases, and 28 bases separated the two germline ends.

In its sample, this clone was seen once. The chain joins TRBV19 to TRBJ2-7, with D unresolved. The CDR3 covers 16 residues. Germline CDR1 reads LNHDA; CDR2 reads SQIVND (reference sequence). V lost 3 bases, J lost 0 bases, and 15 bases lay in between. The CDR3 region is CASSIRGPKSSYEQYF. CDR3 nucleotide sequence: TGTGCCAGTAGTATTCGTGGGCCTAAGAGCTCCTACGAGCAGTACTTC.

The rearrangement joins TRBV28 to TRBJ1-2, with TRBD1 matching over 7 bases. Trimming at V came to 2 bases and at J to 3 bases, leaving 3 bases not matched to a gene. The CDR3 is made up of 14 amino acids. From germline, CDR1 is MDHEN and CDR2 SYDVKM. DNA for the CDR3: TGTGCCAGCAGTTTAGGACAGGAGTACTATGGCTACACCTTC. It codes for CASSLGQEYYGYTF.

The V gene is TRBV20-1, the J gene TRBJ1-2, with a possible D match to TRBD1 (5 bases). This CDR3 comprises 11 residues. CDR1 DFQATT and CDR2 SNEGSKA come from the germline V gene (reference sequence). V dropped 4 bases and J dropped 6 bases, with 9 bases sitting between them. In DNA form, the CDR3 reads TGCAGTGCTACCGGGGCGAATGGCTACACCTTC. Translating it yields CSATGANGYTF.

A single count supports this clone. The chain has TRBV6-1 and TRBJ1-5; possibly TRBD1 for D (6 bases). Trimming removed 5 bases from V and 7 bases from J, with 12 bases in between. Germline V gene lookup returns CDR1 MNHNS and CDR2 SASEGT. CDR3 length: 13 residues. The CDR3 loop reads CASSPQRGQPQHF. As DNA, the CDR3 is TGTGCCAGCAGTCCACAGAGGGGGCAGCCCCAGCATTTT.